These T cell receptor beta chains were read from a single sample in a study of Ad26.COV2.S vaccination and SARS-CoV-2 variants. Data came from immunoSEQ multiplex PCR; TCRdb stores just in-frame clones and leaves some out. The sample records around 450,000 clones, 80% to 90% being singletons. Sequenced material: peripheral blood, taken in a trial of Ad26.COV2.S vaccine versus placebo. The origin of the receptors is a person between 18 and 65 years old who received the Ad26.COV2.S COVID-19 vaccine or a placebo. Both conserved end residues are part of each CDR3. The order of the fields is J gene, clone size, V gene, D gene, CDR3 protein, CDR3 DNA. A D gene is named only where the DNA matches it firmly. Expanded clones get a size class; other rows say once, few or many, or leave the size out.

>TRBJ1-5|once|TRBV4-1|TRBD1
CASSRGQGSQPQHF
TGCGCCAGCAGCCGAGGACAGGGGAGCCAGCCCCAGCATTTT
>TRBJ2-1|.|TRBV7-2|.
CAGKEGGNPYNEQFF
TGTGCCGGCAAAGAGGGGGGTAATCCCTACAATGAGCAGTTCTTC
>TRBJ2-2|.|TRBV30|TRBD2
CAWSAHRTSGENTGELFF
TGTGCCTGGAGTGCCCATAGGACTAGCGGGGAGAACACCGGGGAGCTGTTTTTT
>TRBJ2-3|.|TRBV5-1|TRBD2
CASSLWGRVAGVTDTQYF
TGCGCCAGCAGCTTGTGGGGTCGAGTGGCGGGAGTTACAGATACGCAGTATTTT
>TRBJ1-2|.|TRBV28|.
CASSSIHVRRTHYGYTF
TGTGCCAGCAGCTCCATCCATGTAAGGCGGACCCATTATGGCTACACCTTC
>TRBJ2-3|.|TRBV3-1/TRBV3-2|.
CASSPVSDTQYF
TGTGCCAGCAGCCCCGTATCCGATACGCAGTATTTT
>TRBJ2-2|.|TRBV18|.
CASSTYGAAGELFF
TGTGCCAGCTCCACGTACGGGGCGGCCGGGGAGCTGTTTTTT
>TRBJ2-7|.|TRBV14|TRBD1
CASSLTGGVRYEQYF
TGTGCCAGCAGCCTGACAGGGGGGGTCCGCTACGAGCAGTACTTC
>TRBJ1-1|.|TRBV6-4|TRBD1
CASSLSGQTRAFF
TGTGCCAGCAGCCTCTCGGGACAGACTCGGGCTTTCTTT
>TRBJ1-1|.|TRBV2|TRBD1
CASSAPKWDRGKSNTEAFF
TGTGCCAGCAGTGCCCCCAAATGGGACAGGGGGAAGTCGAACACTGAAGCTTTCTTT
>TRBJ1-5|.|TRBV19|.
CASSSINGQYSNQPQHF
TGTGCCAGTAGTTCGATAAACGGACAGTATAGCAATCAGCCCCAGCATTTT
>TRBJ2-7|once|TRBV2|.
CASSLARVSYEQYF
TGTGCCAGCTCCCTTGCCAGGGTCTCCTACGAGCAGTACTTC
>TRBJ2-2|.|TRBV19|.
CASSSGLITGELFF
TGTGCCAGTAGTTCCGGACTGATCACCGGGGAGCTGTTTTTT
>TRBJ1-2|once|TRBV7-8|.
CASSSGTRTGILGYTF
TGTGCCAGCAGCTCAGGGACCCGGACGGGTATCCTTGGCTACACCTTC
>TRBJ2-5|.|TRBV5-1|TRBD1
CASSLDLLNHGQGEGETQYF
TGCGCCAGCAGCTTGGATTTACTCAACCACGGACAGGGGGAGGGCGAGACCCAGTACTTC
>TRBJ2-7|.|TRBV5-1|.
CASSVTWGYEQYF
TGCGCCAGCAGCGTGACTTGGGGATACGAGCAGTACTTC
>TRBJ2-1|once|TRBV3-1/TRBV3-2|TRBD2
CASSRRTSGSYNEQFF
TGTGCCAGCAGCCGACGGACTAGCGGGTCCTACAATGAGCAGTTCTTC
>TRBJ2-7|.|TRBV28|TRBD1
CASRTDRGFFVQYF
TGTGCCAGCAGGACCGACAGGGGATTTTTCGTGCAGTACTTC
>TRBJ2-1|.|TRBV7-9|TRBD2
CASSRREGTYNEQFF
TGTGCCAGCAGCCGACGGGAGGGGACCTACAATGAGCAGTTCTTC
>TRBJ1-5|.|TRBV6-5|TRBD1
CASSRQGYSNQPQHF
TGTGCCAGCAGTCGACAGGGGTATAGCAATCAGCCCCAGCATTTT
>TRBJ2-7|once|TRBV19|TRBD1
CASSIGAGGYEQYF
TGTGCCAGTAGTATAGGGGCAGGGGGCTACGAGCAGTACTTC
>TRBJ2-1|.|TRBV6-2/TRBV6-3|.
CASSFSGRPYNEQFF
TGTGCCAGCAGTTTTAGCGGACGGCCCTACAATGAGCAGTTCTTC
>TRBJ1-3|.|TRBV5-1|TRBD1
CASSGQGASGNTIYF
TGCGCCAGCAGCGGACAGGGTGCCTCTGGAAACACCATATATTTT
>TRBJ2-3|.|TRBV27|TRBD1
CASSPRGRSTDTQYF
TGTGCCAGCAGTCCCAGGGGGAGAAGCACAGATACGCAGTATTTT
>TRBJ1-1|.|TRBV9|.
CASSPQWVMNTEAFF
TGTGCCAGCAGCCCTCAATGGGTCATGAACACTGAAGCTTTCTTT
>TRBJ2-7|.|TRBV19|.
CASSIQVAYEQYF
TGTGCCAGTAGTATCCAGGTGGCCTACGAGCAGTACTTC
>TRBJ2-7|.|TRBV27|TRBD2
CASSLFEVAGAPYEQYF
TGTGCCAGCAGTTTATTCGAGGTAGCGGGGGCTCCCTACGAGCAGTACTTC